This T cell receptor (beta chain) was sequenced in a study of T-cell reconstitution after alpha-beta-depleted transplantation in children. Regarding this clonotype: The antigen remains undetermined.

Whole-study results and caveats: Surviving recipient T cells and intrathymic progenitors accounted for some patients' high TCRbeta diversity at day 60. Several hundred rapidly expanded clones from non-depleted graft cells reportedly supplied alpha-beta T cells about two months post-transplant. At the one-year point after transplant, T-cell counts and TCRbeta diversity were found to come mostly from T cells that had been newly produced.

There are 16 residues in the CDR3. V trimming: 4 bases; J trimming: 3 bases; junction bases outside the gene matches: 12. CDR1 and CDR2 from the germline V gene are MGHRA and YSYEKL. The TCRbeta library incorporated unique molecular identifiers. MiXCR, run by TCRdb on the PCR reads, gives a single entry per CDR3 protein. The sample includes 250,000 to 400,000 distinct CDR3 sequences, 23% seen only once; the top ten take approximately 11%. This sample comprised PBMCs, mostly from graft donor cells, obtained 180 days after TCRalphabeta/CD19-depleted stem cell transplant. The receptor comes from a male patient younger than 18 who had a stem cell transplant for acute lymphoblastic leukemia, so the T cells may come from the graft donor. The V and J genes are TRBV4-1 and TRBJ2-7; 7 bases match TRBD1. The CDR3, as DNA: TGCGCCAGCAGCCCCTTCCCAAGGGGGCATAGCTACGAGCAGTACTTC. It codes for CASSPFPRGHSYEQYF.